One sample yielded the 22 T cell receptor beta chains listed below, sequenced in a study of Ad26.COV2.S vaccination and SARS-CoV-2 variants. Generated by immunoSEQ multiplex PCR, the TCRdb table keeps only in-frame clones and is missing some. The sample gives approximately 240,000 clones, roughly 90% of which show up once; 9.5% to 12% is in the top ten. Treatment meaning: about 20 received Ad26.COV2.S at low or high dose, single or two shots; several received placebo; per-sample allocation not given. Day 63 after the first vaccine or placebo injection was the time point for sampling. Source: peripheral blood, taken in a trial of Ad26.COV2.S vaccine versus placebo. The origin of the receptors is a person aged 18-60 years who received the Ad26.COV2.S COVID-19 vaccine or a placebo.

This clone was seen once. The J gene is TRBJ2-7, the V gene TRBV2, with D tentatively TRBD2 (5 bases). V lost 6 bases and J lost 1, with 10 bases in between. The CDR3 loop spans 13 amino acids. From germline, CDR1 is SNHLY and CDR2 FYNNEI. DNA of the CDR3: TGTGCCAGCAGGAGGGTATTGTCCTACGAGCAGTACTTC. Translation: CASRRVLSYEQYF.

The chain carries TRBV20-1 and TRBJ2-1, with 9 bases matching TRBD2. CDR1 is DFQATT, CDR2 SNEGSKA, per germline (reference sequence). V shed 3 bases and J 5 bases; nucleotides not matched to a gene: 5. This CDR3 has 14 residues. CDR3 loop: CSASFLAGHNEQFF. The CDR3 DNA is TGCAGTGCTAGTTTTCTAGCGGGGCACAATGAGCAGTTCTTC.

The chain has TRBV6-5 and TRBJ2-7, with D possibly matching TRBD2 (5 bases). CDR1 is MNHEY and CDR2 is SVGAGI in the germline V gene. Trimming pared 5 bases from V and 2 bases from J, leaving 10 bases between. CDR3 length equals 13 residues. The DNA of the CDR3 is TGTGCCAGCAGTCGGGGTATAACCTACGAGCAGTACTTC. Its protein product is CASSRGITYEQYF.

The V and J genes are TRBV18 and TRBJ1-6; possibly TRBD1 for D (6 bases). CDR1 is KGHSH and CDR2 is LQKENI in the germline V gene. The CDR3 runs 14 residues. The V gene lost 2 bases and the J gene lost 7 bases, with 9 bases spanning the gap. Here the CDR3 reads CASSPGGENSPLHF. CDR3 nucleotide sequence: TGTGCCAGCTCACCAGGGGGCGAGAATTCACCCCTCCACTTT.

The rearrangement links TRBV24-1 to TRBJ2-2, with D perhaps TRBD1 (5 bases). Germline V CDR1 and CDR2: KGHDR, SFDVKD. CDR3 length: 16 residues. The V gene lost 0 bases and the J gene lost 1 base, with 8 bases spanning the gap. The CDR3 region is CATSDLRQGNTGELFF. CDR3 DNA: TGTGCCACCAGTGATTTGAGGCAGGGGAACACCGGGGAGCTGTTTTTT.

This clone appeared a few times. The chain employs TRBV2 and TRBJ1-1; 8 positions agree with TRBD1. The germline gives CDR1 SNHLY, CDR2 FYNNEI. V dropped 0 bases and J dropped 5; count of bases not matched to a gene: 8. The CDR3 is made up of 16 amino acids. The CDR3 region has the DNA TGTGCCAGCAGTGAAGCGCTTCACAGGGGGGAGACTGAAGCTTTCTTT. Protein: CASSEALHRGETEAFF.

This clone was counted at least ten times. The rearrangement joins TRBV6-5 to TRBJ2-6, with 8 bases matching TRBD2. CDR1 is MNHEY and CDR2 is SVGAGI in the germline V gene. V lost 2 bases to trimming and J lost 9 bases; unmatched junction nucleotides: 9. The CDR3 spans 16 residues. The CDR3 nucleotides read TGTGCCAGCAGTTACGCCGTCAGGGCGGGAGGCAACGTCCTGACTTTC. It codes for CASSYAVRAGGNVLTF.

The J gene is TRBJ2-5, the V gene TRBV25-1; 9 bases map to TRBD1. Germline V gene data show CDR1 as MGHDK and CDR2 as SYGVNS. Losses at the gene ends were 5 bases for V and 5 bases for J; bases not matched to a gene: 3. The CDR3 contains 13 residues. In DNA form, the CDR3 reads TGTGCCAGCAGTCGGACAGGGGTTGAGACCCAGTACTTC. The encoded protein is CASSRTGVETQYF.

The genes are TRBV6-5 and TRBJ1-2; 7 bases map to TRBD1. The CDR3 loop spans 16 amino acids. The J segment lost 5 bases and the V segment lost 0 bases, leaving 9 bases of the junction unmatched. Germline CDR1 MNHEY, CDR2 SVGAGI. The CDR3 bases are TGTGCCAGCAGTTACTCGAAGGGAGGGGGCGGGTATGGCTACACCTTC. Translated: CASSYSKGGGGYGYTF.

The V gene is TRBV5-1, the J gene TRBJ1-1; D unresolved. The germline gives CDR1 SGHRS, CDR2 YFSETQ. The CDR3 covers 15 residues. With 3 bases removed from V and 1 base from J, the gap between germline ends came to 13 bases. The CDR3 bases are TGCGCCAGCAGCTCGACATCGCCTCGGAACACTGAAGCTTTCTTT. Protein: CASSSTSPRNTEAFF.

The rearrangement uses TRBV19 and TRBJ2-7; a possible D gene is TRBD1 (6 bases). The CDR3 has 13 residues. CDR1 and CDR2 from the germline V gene are LNHDA and SQIVND (reference sequence). The V end was cut by 6 bases, the J end by 2 bases, with 11 bases between. This chain's CDR3 is CASRGATTYEQYF. CDR3 nucleotide sequence: TGTGCCAGTAGGGGGGCGACAACCTACGAGCAGTACTTC.

This clone was observed a single time. CDR3 residues: CASSFRGVETQYF. The CDR3 coding sequence is TGTGCCAGCAGCTTCAGGGGAGTAGAGACCCAGTACTTC. The V gene is TRBV7-8, the J gene TRBJ2-5; TRBD1 is a possible D gene (6 bases). CDR1 is SGHVS and CDR2 is FQNEAQ in the germline V gene. V was shortened by 3 bases and J by 4 bases, with 9 bases between the two germline ends. The CDR3 is 13 amino acids.

This clone was recorded once. V usage is TRBV2 and J usage is TRBJ1-5, with TRBD1 as a possible D gene (6 bases). The CDR3 length is 14 residues. Germline loops: CDR1 SNHLY, CDR2 FYNNEI. Trimming pared 7 bases from V and 1 base from J, leaving 11 bases between. CDR3 DNA sequence: TGTGCCAGCACCTCCCAGGGGAGCAATCAGCCCCAGCATTTT. Amino acid sequence: CASTSQGSNQPQHF.

The genes are TRBV3-1 (or the pseudogene TRBV3-2) and TRBJ2-3; D possibly uses TRBD1 or TRBD2 (5 bases each). Germline CDR1 is LGHDT and CDR2 is YNNKEL (reference sequence). This CDR3 comprises 15 residues. The germline V and J ends were trimmed by 0 bases and 6 bases, with 13 bases remaining between them. The CDR3, as DNA: TGTGCCAGCAGCCAAGATACGGGGCGGTGGGATACGCAGTATTTT. Translation: CASSQDTGRWDTQYF.

The gene calls are TRBV27 and TRBJ2-1; possible D gene TRBD1, 6 bases. Trimming removed 5 bases from V and 9 bases from J, with 11 bases in between. Germline loops: CDR1 MNHEY, CDR2 SMNVEV (reference sequence). This CDR3 spans 12 amino acids. The CDR3 sequence: CASSPQGGEQFF. CDR3 DNA: TGTGCCAGCAGTCCACAGGGCGGTGAGCAGTTCTTC.

The CDR3 nucleotides are TGTGCCAGTAGGACTGACAGGGTAACTAATCAGCCCCAGCATTTT. This sequence encodes CASRTDRVTNQPQHF. The chain uses TRBV19 and TRBJ1-5; 7 bases agree with TRBD1. Germline V gene sequence: CDR1 LNHDA, CDR2 SQIVND (reference sequence). V gave up 6 bases and J gave up 4 bases; unmatched junction bases: 9. This CDR3 comprises 15 residues.

The rearrangement links TRBV11-2 to TRBJ1-3; TRBD1 matches 7 bases. Germline CDR1 is SGHAT and CDR2 is FQNNGV. The CDR3 is 17 amino acids. The ends lost 1 base at V and 0 bases at J; junction bases unmatched: 6. Here the CDR3 reads CASSLGTGPSSGNTIYF. CDR3 coding DNA: TGTGCCAGCAGCTTAGGGACAGGACCTAGCTCTGGAAACACCATATATTTT.

The chain combines TRBV4-1 with TRBJ1-5; 7 bases align to TRBD1. This CDR3 is 15 amino acids long. CDR1 and CDR2 from the germline V gene are MGHRA and YSYEKL. The ends lost 0 bases at V and 4 bases at J; junction bases unmatched: 3. The CDR3 DNA reads TGCGCCAGCAGCCAAGATAAGGGGGCAAATCAGCCCCAGCATTTT. Protein product: CASSQDKGANQPQHF.

This clone was recorded a few times. The chain carries TRBV5-1 and TRBJ2-7; D is perhaps TRBD1 (7 bases). The CDR3 contains 16 residues. V lost 2 bases, J lost 5 bases, and 20 bases lay in between. CDR1 and CDR2 (germline): SGHRS, YFSETQ. The CDR3 reads CASSFGLRGGFDEQYF. In DNA form, the CDR3 reads TGCGCCAGCAGCTTTGGACTAAGAGGGGGCTTCGACGAGCAGTACTTC.

The gene calls are TRBV5-1 and TRBJ2-2, with 7 nucleotides matching TRBD1. Germline V lookup: CDR1 SGHRS, CDR2 YFSETQ. The junction had 4 bases not matched to a gene; V was cut back by 0 bases and J by 5 bases. This CDR3 has 15 residues. The CDR3 is CASSLARTGTGELFF. DNA of the CDR3: TGCGCCAGCAGCTTGGCCAGGACAGGAACCGGGGAGCTGTTTTTT. The full variable domain, its missing parts supplied by reference TRBV5-1 and TRBJ2-2, is KAGVTQTPRYLIKTRGQQVTLSCSPISGHRSVSWYQQTPGQGLQFLFEYFSETQRNKGNFPGRFSGRQFSNSRSEMNVSTLELGDSALYLCASSLARTGTGELFFGEGSRLTVL.

The V gene is TRBV19, the J gene TRBJ2-5; 8 bases line up with TRBD2. Germline lookup yields CDR1 LNHDA and CDR2 SQIVND (reference sequence). V shed 8 bases and J 9 bases; nucleotides not matched to a gene: 14. The CDR3 consists of 14 residues. The CDR3, as DNA: TGTGCCAGTGCCCCCAGCGGGGCGGGGGGAGCCCAGTACTTC. Residues: CASAPSGAGGAQYF.

As for this clone: At one end, the junction sequence differs from germline, possibly due to a read error. The rearrangement joins TRBV30 to TRBJ1-4, with a weak D call TRBD1 (6 bases). CDR1 GTSNPN and CDR2 SVGIG come from the germline V gene (reference sequence). This CDR3 contains 13 residues. The CDR3 DNA follows: TGTGCCTGGGCCGGGACAACAAATGAAAAACTGTTTTTT. This encodes CAWAGTTNEKLFF. The variable domain in full, completed from reference TRBV30 and TRBJ1-4, reads SQTIHQWPATLVQPVGSPLSLECTVEGTSNPNLYWYRQAAGRGLQLLFYSVGIGQISSEVPQNLSASRPQDRQFILSSKKLLLSDSGFYLCAWAGTTNEKLFFGSGTQLSVL.